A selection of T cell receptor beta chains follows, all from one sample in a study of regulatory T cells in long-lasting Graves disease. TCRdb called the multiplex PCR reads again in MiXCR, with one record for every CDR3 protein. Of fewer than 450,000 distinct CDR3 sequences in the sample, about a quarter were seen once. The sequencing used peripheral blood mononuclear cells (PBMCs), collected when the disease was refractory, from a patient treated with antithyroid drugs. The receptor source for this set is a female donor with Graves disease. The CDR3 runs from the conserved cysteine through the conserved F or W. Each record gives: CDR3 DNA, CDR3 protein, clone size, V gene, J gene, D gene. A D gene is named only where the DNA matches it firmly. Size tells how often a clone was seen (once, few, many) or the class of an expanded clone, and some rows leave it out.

cdr3_nt: TGTGCCAGCAACCGAATAGGTGGGACAGAGAACACTGAAGCTTTCTTT
cdr3_aa: CASNRIGGTENTEAFF
clone_size: many
v_call: TRBV27
j_call: TRBJ1-1
d_call: TRBD1

cdr3_nt: TGTGCCAGCAGCGATCCAAATGAAAAACTGTTTTTT
cdr3_aa: CASSDPNEKLFF
clone_size: many
v_call: TRBV2
j_call: TRBJ1-4
d_call: NA

cdr3_nt: TGTGCCAGCAGCTTAGTTGCGGGTTTCTACGAGCAGTACTTC
cdr3_aa: CASSLVAGFYEQYF
clone_size: many
v_call: TRBV11-2
j_call: TRBJ2-7
d_call: NA

cdr3_nt: TGTGCCAGCAGCTTTAGGGTGGGCACTGAAGCTTTCTTT
cdr3_aa: CASSFRVGTEAFF
clone_size: few
v_call: TRBV14
j_call: TRBJ1-1
d_call: NA

cdr3_nt: TGTGCCAGCAGTGAACTCGGGACACCCAACACTGAAGCTTTCTTT
cdr3_aa: CASSELGTPNTEAFF
clone_size: many
v_call: TRBV2
j_call: TRBJ1-1
d_call: NA

cdr3_nt: TGTGCCAGCAGCTTCGGACAGGGGGTGCAAGCGTACGAGCAGTACTTC
cdr3_aa: CASSFGQGVQAYEQYF
clone_size: few
v_call: TRBV5-6
j_call: TRBJ2-7
d_call: TRBD1

cdr3_nt: TGTGCCTGGAGTGTACGGGACAGGATGGAGACCCAGTACTTC
cdr3_aa: CAWSVRDRMETQYF
clone_size: few
v_call: TRBV30
j_call: TRBJ2-5
d_call: TRBD1

cdr3_nt: TGCGCCAGCAGCCCACGGGACAGGGGGGGTTCACCCCTCCACTTT
cdr3_aa: CASSPRDRGGSPLHF
clone_size: NA
v_call: TRBV4-3
j_call: TRBJ1-6
d_call: TRBD1

cdr3_nt: TGTGCCAGCTCACCACGGTCAGGGGCAGCCTACGAGCAGTACTTC
cdr3_aa: CASSPRSGAAYEQYF
clone_size: NA
v_call: TRBV18
j_call: TRBJ2-7
d_call: NA

cdr3_nt: TGTGCCAGCAGCTCGGGACACGGGTCTGAAACTTTCTTT
cdr3_aa: CASSSGHGSETFF
clone_size: NA
v_call: TRBV7-8
j_call: TRBJ1-1
d_call: NA

cdr3_nt: TGTGCCAGCAGCTTCAGTGATAACACTGAAGCTTTCTTT
cdr3_aa: CASSFSDNTEAFF
clone_size: many
v_call: TRBV11-1
j_call: TRBJ1-1
d_call: NA

cdr3_nt: TGCGCCAGCAGCCACCCGGGACAGGGGATCTACGAGCAGCACTTC
cdr3_aa: CASSHPGQGIYEQHF
clone_size: NA
v_call: TRBV4-1
j_call: TRBJ2-7
d_call: TRBD1

cdr3_nt: TGTGCCACCCCGAGGAGCGTTGACTATGGCTACACCTTC
cdr3_aa: CATPRSVDYGYTF
clone_size: NA
v_call: TRBV6-1
j_call: TRBJ1-2
d_call: NA

cdr3_nt: TGTGCCAGCAGCTTAGACGACAGGTCCTCCTACGAGCAGTACTTC
cdr3_aa: CASSLDDRSSYEQYF
clone_size: many
v_call: TRBV7-2
j_call: TRBJ2-7
d_call: NA

cdr3_nt: TGTGCCAGCAGCTTAACGGCCGTTGAGCAGTTCTTC
cdr3_aa: CASSLTAVEQFF
clone_size: NA
v_call: TRBV7-2
j_call: TRBJ2-1
d_call: NA

cdr3_nt: TGTGCCAGCAGTTACTCCGGGACAGGGGGAGACGAAAAACTGTTTTTT
cdr3_aa: CASSYSGTGGDEKLFF
clone_size: NA
v_call: TRBV6-5
j_call: TRBJ1-4
d_call: TRBD1

cdr3_nt: TGCGCCAGCAGCCTGAATCCGGAACCTTTGTTCCACCCCTATGAGCAGTACTTC
cdr3_aa: CASSLNPEPLFHPYEQYF
clone_size: NA
v_call: TRBV5-1
j_call: TRBJ2-7
d_call: NA

cdr3_nt: TGTGCCAGCAGCGTATCGGCGAAGAGGTGGCAAGAGACCCAGTACTTC
cdr3_aa: CASSVSAKRWQETQYF
clone_size: NA
v_call: TRBV9
j_call: TRBJ2-5
d_call: NA